The T cell receptor (beta chain) described here comes from a study of shared clonotypes between healthy human individuals. Overall study results and limits: Clonotype sharing among donors, it was expected, would be affected by sequencing depth.

Note on this clone: Its antigen remains unidentified.

Clones were read by immunoSEQ multiplex PCR, and TCRdb kept only the in-frame ones, dropping some. The sample records about 2.4 million clones, roughly 93% being singletons. The CDR3 length is 15 residues. V lost 1 base and J lost 2, with 11 bases in between. Per the germline V gene, CDR1 is MGHDK and CDR2 is SYGVNS. The sequencing input was naive CD4+ T cells from PBMCs. Subset described: CD45RA+ positively selected. The TCR sequence derives from a man between 18 and 35 years old in good health. Some clones in this sample may be carry-over from other donors' samples. The chain couples TRBV25-1 to TRBJ2-5; D may be TRBD1 (7 bases). The CDR3 bases are TGTGCCAGCAGTGAATGGGGGGACAGTCAAGAGACCCAGTACTTC. It is translated as CASSEWGDSQETQYF.